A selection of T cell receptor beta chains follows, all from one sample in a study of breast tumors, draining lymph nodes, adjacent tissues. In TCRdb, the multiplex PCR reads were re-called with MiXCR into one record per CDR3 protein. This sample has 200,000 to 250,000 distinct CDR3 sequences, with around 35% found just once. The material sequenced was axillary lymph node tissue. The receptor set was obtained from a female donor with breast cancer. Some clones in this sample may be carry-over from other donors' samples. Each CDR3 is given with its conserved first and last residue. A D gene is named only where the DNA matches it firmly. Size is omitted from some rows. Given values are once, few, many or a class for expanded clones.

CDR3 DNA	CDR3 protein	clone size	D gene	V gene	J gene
TGCAGTGCTAGAGATGTGGGGTATGGCTACACCTTC	CSARDVGYGYTF	many	-	TRBV20-1	TRBJ1-2
TGTGCCAGCAGCTTGGGTGGGGCCTCTAACTATGGCTACACCTTC	CASSLGGASNYGYTF	many	-	TRBV5-4	TRBJ1-2
TGTGCCAGCAGCAAAACTGGGCAGCCCCTAAATCAGCCCCAGCATTTT	CASSKTGQPLNQPQHF	many	-	TRBV2	TRBJ1-5
TGCGCCAGCAGCCAGCGGGCGCCTAGCGGGGGGCGGGCAGATACGCAGTATTTT	CASSQRAPSGGRADTQYF	many	TRBD2	TRBV5-1	TRBJ2-3
TGTGCCAGCAGCTTAGGCCAGGGGGGGCAGCCCCAGTACTTC	CASSLGQGGQPQYF	-	-	TRBV7-9	TRBJ2-5
TGTGCTAGAGACCTCCGTTTAGACAGGGGATCAGATACGCAGTATTTT	CARDLRLDRGSDTQYF	-	TRBD1	TRBV7-7	TRBJ2-3
TGTGCCAGCAGCTTAGCCCGGACTAGCGCGGGGATCACAGATACGCAGTATTTT	CASSLARTSAGITDTQYF	-	TRBD2	TRBV7-2	TRBJ2-3
TGTGCCAGCAGCCTTCGGCCTAGCGGGGGAGGTAACACCATATATTTT	CASSLRPSGGGNTIYF	-	-	TRBV7-3	TRBJ1-3
TGTGCCAGCAGCCAAGGTCAAGGGACTAGCGGGACTTACGAGCAGTACTTC	CASSQGQGTSGTYEQYF	-	TRBD2	TRBV14	TRBJ2-7
TGTGCTCGCGACCCTCCGGGGGGTGCCCAAGAGACCCAGTACTTC	CARDPPGGAQETQYF	once	TRBD2	TRBV2	TRBJ2-5
TGCAGTGCTAGAACTAGCGGGCAGTACTTC	CSARTSGQYF	-	TRBD2	TRBV20-1	TRBJ2-7
TGTGCCAGTAGGCTAAGGGGGGCAACTAATGAAAAACTGTTTTTT	CASRLRGATNEKLFF	many	-	TRBV19	TRBJ1-4
TGTGCCAGCAGTGGGGACCTTCGCCCCCCGTTCTTC	CASSGDLRPPFF	many	-	TRBV2	TRBJ2-1
TGTGCCAGCAGTCCCCCCCTAAACCGCTACAATGAGCAGTTCTTC	CASSPPLNRYNEQFF	few	-	TRBV6-5	TRBJ2-1
TGTGCCAGCAGCGCTGGACACGCCAATGAGCAGTATTTT	CASSAGHANEQYF	-	-	TRBV9	TRBJ2-3
TGTGCCAGCAGCCGAGGGACGGCGAGCGGTTTCAATGAGCAGTTCTTC	CASSRGTASGFNEQFF	many	-	TRBV11-3	TRBJ2-1
TGTGCCAGCAGCACACCGGGACTAGCGGGAGGTCAGGGGGAGACCCAGTACTTC	CASSTPGLAGGQGETQYF	-	TRBD2	TRBV11-3	TRBJ2-5
TGTGCCAGCCGATCAGGGCCCCCAGCGAACACCGGGGAGCTGTTTTTT	CASRSGPPANTGELFF	many	-	TRBV2	TRBJ2-2
TGTGCCAGCAGCCAAGGGTCCGTTGAGACCCAGTACTTC	CASSQGSVETQYF	many	-	TRBV7-3	TRBJ2-5
TGCGCCAGCAGCCCTACCCCGGGACTTCCTCTCACAGATACGCAGTATTTT	CASSPTPGLPLTDTQYF	many	-	TRBV5-1	TRBJ2-3
TGTGCCAGCAGCTTAGGAGTGGGGGGGCCTTCAATAACGCAGTATTTT	CASSLGVGGPSITQYF	many	-	TRBV7-2	TRBJ2-3
TGTGCCAGCAGAGGACAGTTTGGGGGCTACACCTTC	CASRGQFGGYTF	-	-	TRBV2	TRBJ1-2
TGTGCCAGCACCCGACAGGGGGCAAACTATGGCTACACCTTC	CASTRQGANYGYTF	-	TRBD1	TRBV27	TRBJ1-2
TGTGCCAGCAGGAACACCGGGGAGCTGTTTTTT	CASRNTGELFF	many	-	TRBV12-3/TRBV12-4	TRBJ2-2
TGTGCCAGCTCACCAGGAGGGGACATTCAGTACTTC	CASSPGGDIQYF	-	-	TRBV18	TRBJ2-4
TGTGCCAGCAGCTTCGGGGGGGATAATGAAAAACTGTTTTTT	CASSFGGDNEKLFF	-	-	TRBV7-9	TRBJ1-4
TGTGCCAGCAGCTTAGTGACAGGGGGCCACTCTGGAAACCCCTTC	CASSLVTGGHSGNPF	few	TRBD1	TRBV7-8	TRBJ1-2
TGCAGTGTAAAGACAGGGTCCTATGGCTACACCTTC	CSVKTGSYGYTF	many	TRBD1	TRBV20-1	TRBJ1-2
TGTGCCAGCAGCTTAGCCAGGGGGCGGAAAGAGACCCAGTACTTC	CASSLARGRKETQYF	many	TRBD1	TRBV7-2	TRBJ2-5
TGTGCCAGCAGCGTAGCGGGGGGCCTATCTAGCACAGATACGCAGTATTTT	CASSVAGGLSSTDTQYF	many	-	TRBV9	TRBJ2-3
TGTGCCAGCAGTCAAAAAAAGGGGGTGAGCACAGATACGCAGTATTTT	CASSQKKGVSTDTQYF	once	-	TRBV6-6	TRBJ2-3
TGTGCCAGCAGTTTACCCCGGGACAGCTATGGCTACACCTTC	CASSLPRDSYGYTF	few	TRBD1	TRBV28	TRBJ1-2
TGTGCCAGCAGTTTCGGGGGGACCTACACCTTC	CASSFGGTYTF	few	-	TRBV27	TRBJ1-2
TGTGCCACCAGCAGAGTCCGGACAACCCATGGACTAGCGGGGGGGGTTGGCGCAGATACGCAGTATTTT	CATSRVRTTHGLAGGVGADTQYF	-	TRBD2	TRBV15	TRBJ2-3
TGTGCCAGCAGCCAGGACAGGGGAGGAACCTACGAGCAGTACTTC	CASSQDRGGTYEQYF	many	TRBD1	TRBV6-1	TRBJ2-7
TGTGCCAGCAGCCTAGGACTAGCGGGGAATGAGCAGTTCTTC	CASSLGLAGNEQFF	many	TRBD2	TRBV7-2	TRBJ2-1
TGTGCCAGTAGTCCTAGTGACACCGGGGAGCTGTTTTTT	CASSPSDTGELFF	many	-	TRBV19	TRBJ2-2
TGCAGCGTCGCGGGACTAGCGGGAGAATCTGGGCAGTACTTC	CSVAGLAGESGQYF	-	TRBD2	TRBV29-1	TRBJ2-7
TGTGCCAGTAGTATCTTCGGGTCGAGGGCGCACAATGAGCAGTTCTTC	CASSIFGSRAHNEQFF	many	-	TRBV19	TRBJ2-1
TGTGCCAGCAGCCAGGCTCGGGACAGGGCAGGCGGGAGGGCCGGCGGGGAGCTGTTTTTT	CASSQARDRAGGRAGGELFF	-	-	TRBV12-3/TRBV12-4	TRBJ2-2
TGCAGTGCTTCAGGGCAGGACTCCTACGAGCAGTACTTC	CSASGQDSYEQYF	many	-	TRBV20-1	TRBJ2-7
TGTGCCAGCAGTTTAACAGTTAATCAGCCCCAGCATTTT	CASSLTVNQPQHF	-	-	TRBV28	TRBJ1-5
TGTGCCAGCAGTCGACAGACAGGAAACACCATATATTTT	CASSRQTGNTIYF	-	-	TRBV28	TRBJ1-3
TGTGCCAGCAGCTTGGACGAAGCACGCTACGAGCAGTACTTC	CASSLDEARYEQYF	-	-	TRBV5-5	TRBJ2-7
TGTGCCAGCAGACCCGGGACAGGGTTCTTTAATGAAAAACTGTTTTTT	CASRPGTGFFNEKLFF	-	TRBD1	TRBV6-5	TRBJ1-4
TGTGCCAGCAGTTACCCCGACAGCTTACAAGGGGAGCAGTACTTC	CASSYPDSLQGEQYF	many	-	TRBV6-6	TRBJ2-7
TGTGCCAGCAGTCATGTCAGGAGAAGTGGCTACACCTTC	CASSHVRRSGYTF	few	-	TRBV6-5	TRBJ1-2
TGTGCCAGCCAGGGACAGGGGGCCAACGTCCTGACTTTC	CASQGQGANVLTF	-	TRBD1	TRBV2	TRBJ2-6
TGTGCCAGCAGCGTAGTGGACGGCTTAACTCAAAATCAGCCCCAGCATTTT	CASSVVDGLTQNQPQHF	many	-	TRBV9	TRBJ1-5
TGTGCCAGCAGTACCGGGGACTCTGGGGCCAACGTCCTGACTTTC	CASSTGDSGANVLTF	many	-	TRBV6-5	TRBJ2-6
TGTGCCAGCAGCGTAGGGGGTCTAGCGGGGGGACTCGAGACCCAGTACTTC	CASSVGGLAGGLETQYF	-	TRBD2	TRBV9	TRBJ2-5
TGTGCCAGCAGCCAGACCGGGTTCGGAAACACCATATATTTT	CASSQTGFGNTIYF	-	-	TRBV6-6	TRBJ1-3
TGTGCCAGCACCAGCGGGGGTCTTAGCACAGATACGCAGTATTTT	CASTSGGLSTDTQYF	many	TRBD2	TRBV7-9	TRBJ2-3
TGTGCCAGCAGCCAGGGACTAGCGGGAGCCGAGCAGTACTTC	CASSQGLAGAEQYF	many	TRBD2	TRBV3-1	TRBJ2-7
TGTGCCAGCAGCCCACCCACAGGGGGCAGGGAGACCCAGTACTTC	CASSPPTGGRETQYF	many	TRBD1	TRBV11-3	TRBJ2-5
TGTGCCAGCAGCCCCCGGGGGGCGGGGGGGCCCAATGAGCAGTTCTTC	CASSPRGAGGPNEQFF	many	TRBD2	TRBV7-3	TRBJ2-1
TGCAGTGCTAGAGATCGGCAGGGGCAACCATACGAAAAACTGTTTTTT	CSARDRQGQPYEKLFF	many	-	TRBV20-1	TRBJ1-4
TGTGCCAGCAGTGAATTACCAGGGGGGGTAGAAGAGACCCAGTACTTC	CASSELPGGVEETQYF	many	-	TRBV25-1	TRBJ2-5
TGCAGTGCTATAAGCGACAGGGGGAGAAACGAGCAGTACTTC	CSAISDRGRNEQYF	many	TRBD1	TRBV20-1	TRBJ2-7